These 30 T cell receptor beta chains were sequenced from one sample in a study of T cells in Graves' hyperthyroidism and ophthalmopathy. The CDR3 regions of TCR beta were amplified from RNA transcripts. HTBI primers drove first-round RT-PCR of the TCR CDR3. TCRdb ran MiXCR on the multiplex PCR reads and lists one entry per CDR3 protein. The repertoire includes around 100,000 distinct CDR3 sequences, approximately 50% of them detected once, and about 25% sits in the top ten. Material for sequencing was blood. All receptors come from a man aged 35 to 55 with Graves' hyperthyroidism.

CDR3 bases: TGTGCCAGCAGCGATCGACAGGGGAGCTCTGGAAACACCTTC. It is translated as CASSDRQGSSGNTF. The rearrangement links TRBV7-9 to TRBJ1-2, with 8 bases that match TRBD1. The germline gives CDR1 SEHNR, CDR2 FQNEAQ (reference sequence). V lost 5 bases, J lost 12 bases, and 14 bases stayed unmatched. The CDR3 covers 14 residues.

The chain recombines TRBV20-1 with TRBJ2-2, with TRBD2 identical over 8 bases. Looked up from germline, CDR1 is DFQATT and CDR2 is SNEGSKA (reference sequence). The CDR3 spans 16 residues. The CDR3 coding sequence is TGCCTTACTATTCCGGGGGGGGGGATTAACACCGGGGAGCTGTTTTTT. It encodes CLTIPGGGINTGELFF.

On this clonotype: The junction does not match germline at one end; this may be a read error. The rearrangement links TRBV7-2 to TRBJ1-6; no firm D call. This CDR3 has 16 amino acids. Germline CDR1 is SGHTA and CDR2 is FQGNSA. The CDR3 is CASSFSQSGTSSPLHF. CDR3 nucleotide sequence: TGTGCCAGCAGCTTTAGTCAGTCGGGTACGAGTTCACCCCTTCACTTT. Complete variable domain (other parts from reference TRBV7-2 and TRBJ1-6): GAGVSQSPSNKVTEKGKDVELRCDPISGHTALYWYRQSLGQGLEFLIYFQGNSAPDKSGLPSDRFSAERTGGSVSTLTIQRTQQEDSAVYLCASSFSQSGTSSPLHFGNGTRLTVT.

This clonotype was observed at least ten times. The CDR3 region is CSAYTGAYEQYF. CDR3 in DNA: TGCAGTGCTTACACAGGGGCCTACGAGCAGTACTTC. The V call is TRBV20-1, the J call TRBJ2-7; 7 nucleotides agree with TRBD1. The V gene end was trimmed by 5 bases and the J gene end by 2 bases; junction bases not matched to a gene: 3. This CDR3 contains 12 residues. CDR1 is DFQATT, CDR2 SNEGSKA, per germline (reference sequence).

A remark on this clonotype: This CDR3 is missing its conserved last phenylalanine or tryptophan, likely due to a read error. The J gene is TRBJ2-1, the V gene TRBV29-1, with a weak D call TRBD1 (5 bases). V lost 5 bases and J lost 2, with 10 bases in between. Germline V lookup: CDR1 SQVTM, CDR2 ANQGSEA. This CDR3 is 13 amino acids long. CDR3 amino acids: CSVCPGPYNEQFI. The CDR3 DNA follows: TGCAGCGTTTGCCCAGGGCCCTACAATGAGCAGTTCATC.

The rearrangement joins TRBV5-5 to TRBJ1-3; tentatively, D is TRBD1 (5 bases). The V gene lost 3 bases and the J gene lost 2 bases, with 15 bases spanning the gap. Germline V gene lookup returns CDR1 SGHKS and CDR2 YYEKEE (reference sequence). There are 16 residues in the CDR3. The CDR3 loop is CASSSPQRTPGNTIYF. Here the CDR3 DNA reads TGTGCCAGCAGCTCCCCTCAGAGGACACCTGGAAACACCATATATTTT.

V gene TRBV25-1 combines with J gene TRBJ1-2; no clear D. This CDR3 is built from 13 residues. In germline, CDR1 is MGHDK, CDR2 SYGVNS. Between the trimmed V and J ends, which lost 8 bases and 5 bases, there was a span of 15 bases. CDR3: CASFGRPEYGYTF. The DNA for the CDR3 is TGTGCCAGCTTCGGACGGCCGGAGTATGGCTACACCTTC.

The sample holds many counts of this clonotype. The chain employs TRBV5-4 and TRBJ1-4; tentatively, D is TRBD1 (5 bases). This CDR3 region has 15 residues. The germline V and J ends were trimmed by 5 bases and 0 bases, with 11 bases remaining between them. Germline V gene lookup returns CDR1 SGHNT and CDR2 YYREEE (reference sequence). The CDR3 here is CASSLTTATNEKLFF. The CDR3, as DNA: TGTGCCAGCAGTTTGACGACAGCAACTAATGAAAAACTGTTTTTT.

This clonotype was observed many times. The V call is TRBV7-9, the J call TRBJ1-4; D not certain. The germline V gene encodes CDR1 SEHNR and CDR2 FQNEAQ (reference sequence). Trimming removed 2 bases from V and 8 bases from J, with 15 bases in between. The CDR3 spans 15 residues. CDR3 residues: CASSLLQPLREKLFF. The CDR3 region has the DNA TGTGCCAGCAGCTTATTACAGCCTTTAAGAGAAAAACTGTTTTTT.

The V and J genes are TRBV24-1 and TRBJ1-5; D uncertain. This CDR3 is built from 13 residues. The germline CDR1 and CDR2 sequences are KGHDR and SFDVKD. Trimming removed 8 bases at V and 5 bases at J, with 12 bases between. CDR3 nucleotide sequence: TGTGCCACCACCCGAGGCAATGATCAGCCCCAGCATTTT. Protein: CATTRGNDQPQHF.

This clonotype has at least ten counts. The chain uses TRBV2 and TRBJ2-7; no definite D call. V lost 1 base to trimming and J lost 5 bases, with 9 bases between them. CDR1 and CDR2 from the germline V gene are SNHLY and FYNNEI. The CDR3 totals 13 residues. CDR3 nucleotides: TGTGCCAGCAGTGAAGGTTGGTTTCACGAGCAGTACTTC. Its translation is CASSEGWFHEQYF. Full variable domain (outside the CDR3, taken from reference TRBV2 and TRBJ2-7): EPEVTQTPSHQVTQMGQEVILRCVPISNHLYFYWYRQILGQKVEFLVSFYNNEISEKSEIFDDQFSVERPDGSNFTLKIRSTKLEDSAMYFCASSEGWFHEQYFGPGTRLTVT.

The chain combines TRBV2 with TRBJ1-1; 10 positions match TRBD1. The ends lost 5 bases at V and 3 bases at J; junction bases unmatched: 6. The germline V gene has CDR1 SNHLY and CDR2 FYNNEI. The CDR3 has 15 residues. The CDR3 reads CASSSDRGQDTEAFF. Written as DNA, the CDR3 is TGTGCCAGCAGTAGTGACAGGGGGCAAGACACTGAAGCTTTCTTT.

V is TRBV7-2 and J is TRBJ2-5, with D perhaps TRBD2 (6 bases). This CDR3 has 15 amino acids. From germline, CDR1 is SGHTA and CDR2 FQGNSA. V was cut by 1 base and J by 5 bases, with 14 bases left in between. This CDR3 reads CASSLVADSYETQYF. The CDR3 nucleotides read TGTGCCAGCAGCTTAGTAGCGGACTCCTACGAGACCCAGTACTTC.

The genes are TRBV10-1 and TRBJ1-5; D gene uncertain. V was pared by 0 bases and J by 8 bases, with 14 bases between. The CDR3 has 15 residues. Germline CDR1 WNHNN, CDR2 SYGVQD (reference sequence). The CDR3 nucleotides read TGCGCCAGCAGTGAGTCGAGGTCCACCGGGGAGCCCCAGCATTTT. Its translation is CASSESRSTGEPQHF.

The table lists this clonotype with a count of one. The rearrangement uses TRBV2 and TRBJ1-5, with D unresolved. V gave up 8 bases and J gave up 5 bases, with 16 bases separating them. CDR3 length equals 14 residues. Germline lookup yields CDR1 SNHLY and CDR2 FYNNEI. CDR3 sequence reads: CASEGDHFYQPQHF. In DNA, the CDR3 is TGTGCCAGCGAAGGAGACCACTTCTATCAGCCCCAGCATTTT.

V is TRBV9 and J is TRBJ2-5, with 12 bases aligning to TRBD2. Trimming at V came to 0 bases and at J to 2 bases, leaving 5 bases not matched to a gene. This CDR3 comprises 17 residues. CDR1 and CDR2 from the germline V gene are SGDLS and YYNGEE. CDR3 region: CASSVGVLAGGQETQYF. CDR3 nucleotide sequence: TGTGCCAGCAGCGTAGGAGTCCTAGCGGGAGGGCAAGAGACCCAGTACTTC.

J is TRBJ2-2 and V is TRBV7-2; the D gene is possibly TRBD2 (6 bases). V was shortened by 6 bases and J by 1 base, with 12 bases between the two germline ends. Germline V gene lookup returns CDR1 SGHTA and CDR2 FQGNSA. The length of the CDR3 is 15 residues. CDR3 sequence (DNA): TGTGCCAGCAGTCGCGCGGGACTGAACACCGGGGAGCTGTTTTTT. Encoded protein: CASSRAGLNTGELFF.

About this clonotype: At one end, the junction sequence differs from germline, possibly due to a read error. CDR3 bases: TGTGCCAGCAGCCGGCCGTTTAATAGCCGGTCCTACGAGCAGCTCTTC. This encodes CASSRPFNSRSYEQLF. The chain couples TRBV19 to TRBJ2-1; D not resolved. Germline CDR1 is LNHDA and CDR2 is SQIVND (reference sequence). The CDR3 sequence is 16 residues long.

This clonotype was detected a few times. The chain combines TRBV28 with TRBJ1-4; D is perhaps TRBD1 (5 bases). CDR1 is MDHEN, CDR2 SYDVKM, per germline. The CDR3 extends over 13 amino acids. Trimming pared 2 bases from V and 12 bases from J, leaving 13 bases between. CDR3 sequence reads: CASSLGAPGQLFF. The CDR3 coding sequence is TGTGCCAGCAGTTTAGGAGCCCCGGGACAACTGTTTTTT.

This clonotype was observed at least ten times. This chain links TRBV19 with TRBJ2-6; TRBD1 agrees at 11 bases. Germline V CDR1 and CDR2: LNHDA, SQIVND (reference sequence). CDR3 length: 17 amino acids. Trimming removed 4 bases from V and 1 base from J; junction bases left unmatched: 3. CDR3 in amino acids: CASSTGTGGSGANVLTF. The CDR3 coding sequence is TGTGCCAGTAGTACCGGGACAGGGGGATCTGGGGCCAACGTCCTGACTTTC.

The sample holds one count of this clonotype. The chain's CDR3 is CATSAEGRDHEQYF. The CDR3, as DNA: TGTGCCACCAGTGCCGAGGGGAGGGATCACGAGCAGTACTTC. The genes are TRBV24-1 and TRBJ2-7, with 7 bases matching TRBD2. The CDR3 runs to 14 residues. Looked up from germline, CDR1 is KGHDR and CDR2 is SFDVKD. Trimming at V came to 5 bases and at J to 5 bases, leaving 8 bases not matched to a gene.

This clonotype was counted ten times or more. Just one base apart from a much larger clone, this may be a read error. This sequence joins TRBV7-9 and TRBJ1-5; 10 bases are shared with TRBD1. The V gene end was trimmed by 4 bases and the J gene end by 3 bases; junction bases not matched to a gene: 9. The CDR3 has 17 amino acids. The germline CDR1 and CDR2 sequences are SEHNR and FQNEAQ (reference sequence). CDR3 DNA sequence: TGTGCCAGCAGCTCCTACCAAGGACAGGGGGACAATCAGCCCCAGCATTTT. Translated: CASSSYQGQGDNQPQHF.

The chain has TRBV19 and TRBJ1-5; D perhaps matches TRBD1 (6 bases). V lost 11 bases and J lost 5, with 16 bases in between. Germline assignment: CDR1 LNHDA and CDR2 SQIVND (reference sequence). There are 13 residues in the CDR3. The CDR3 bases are TGTGCCTGGAGTGTACAGGGCCATCAGCCCCAGCATTTT. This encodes CAWSVQGHQPQHF.

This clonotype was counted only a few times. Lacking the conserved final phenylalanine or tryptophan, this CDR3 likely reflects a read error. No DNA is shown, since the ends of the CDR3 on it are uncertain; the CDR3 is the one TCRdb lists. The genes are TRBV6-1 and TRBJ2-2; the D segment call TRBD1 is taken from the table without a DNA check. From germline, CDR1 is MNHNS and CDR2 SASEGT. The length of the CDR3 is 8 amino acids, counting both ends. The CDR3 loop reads CASNVRGL.

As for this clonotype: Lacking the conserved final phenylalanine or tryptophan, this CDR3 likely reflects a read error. The CDR3 DNA is TGTGCCAGCAGTTTGGGACAACCAGTTAACACTGAAGCTTTCCTT. It specifies CASSLGQPVNTEAFL. The rearrangement links TRBV12-3 or TRBV12-4 to TRBJ1-1; possibly TRBD1 for D (6 bases). The CDR3 length is 15 residues. Trimming cost V 3 bases and J 2 bases, with 13 bases left between them.

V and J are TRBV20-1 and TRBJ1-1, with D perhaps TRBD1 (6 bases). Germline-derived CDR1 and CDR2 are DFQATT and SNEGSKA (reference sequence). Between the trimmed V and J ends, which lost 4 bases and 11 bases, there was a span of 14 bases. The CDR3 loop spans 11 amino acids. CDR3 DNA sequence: TGCAGTGCTATCGGGGGCAAATCGGCTTTCTTT. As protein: CSAIGGKSAFF.

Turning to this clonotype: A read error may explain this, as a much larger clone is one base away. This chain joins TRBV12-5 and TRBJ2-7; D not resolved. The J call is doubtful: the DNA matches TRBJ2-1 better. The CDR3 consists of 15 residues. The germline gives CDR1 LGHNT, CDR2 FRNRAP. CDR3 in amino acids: CASGLSLGGSYEQFF. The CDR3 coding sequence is TGTGCTAGTGGTTTGTCCCTCGGCGGCTCCTACGAGCAGTTCTTC.

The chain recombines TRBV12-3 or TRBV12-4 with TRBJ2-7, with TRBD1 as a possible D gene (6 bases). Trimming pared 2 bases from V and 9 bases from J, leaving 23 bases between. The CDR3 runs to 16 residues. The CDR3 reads CASSLTPGHPMFGQYF. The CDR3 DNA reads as TGTGCCAGCAGTTTAACTCCGGGACACCCTATGTTCGGGCAGTACTTC.

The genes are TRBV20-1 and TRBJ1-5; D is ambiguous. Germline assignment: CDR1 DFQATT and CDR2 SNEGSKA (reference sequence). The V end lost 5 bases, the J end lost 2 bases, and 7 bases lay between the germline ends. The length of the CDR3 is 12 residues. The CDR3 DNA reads TGCAGTGCTCTGGGCGGCAATCAGCCCCAGCATTTT. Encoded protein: CSALGGNQPQHF.

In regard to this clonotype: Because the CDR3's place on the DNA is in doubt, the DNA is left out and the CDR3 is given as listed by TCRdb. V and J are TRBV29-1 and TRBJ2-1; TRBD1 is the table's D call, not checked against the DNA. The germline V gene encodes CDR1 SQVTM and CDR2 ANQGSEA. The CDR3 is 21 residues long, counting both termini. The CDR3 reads CSFYVCSASPAGTGGYNEQFF.